This T cell receptor (beta chain) was observed in a study of blood T cell repertoires in COVID-19. The wider study: The United States, Italy and Spain provided the acute and convalescent COVID-19 samples. T cells, B-cell-depleted T cells, or PBMCs provided the cDNA or gDNA that served as material.

The ends were cut back, 5 bases at V and 0 bases at J, with 10 bases in the middle. The length of the CDR3 is 15 residues. CDR1 SEHNR and CDR2 FQNEAQ come from the germline V gene (reference sequence). Authors' analysis steps: Nucleated cell counts were estimated from reference gene primer amplification. The method was immunoSEQ multiplex PCR; TCRdb's version includes in-frame clones alone and lacks a portion of them. V and J calls and clone size are given by that table; D and trimming were obtained from the DNA. Among 150,000 to 200,000 clones, approximately 79% were seen once, and the ten largest hold roughly 20%.

The sequenced material came from peripheral blood. The TCR was taken from a woman aged 80 or older with acute or convalescent COVID-19. V and J are TRBV7-9 and TRBJ1-4, with unresolved D. CDR3 nucleotide sequence: TGTGCCAGCAGCACATCAGTCTCAACTAATGAAAAACTGTTTTTT. It yields the protein CASSTSVSTNEKLFF.